The source of this T cell receptor beta chain is a study of identical twins. The table lists this clonotype with a few counts. Its matching antigen is unknown. General study points: The models systematically underestimated how much out-of-frame TCR alpha was shared in monozygotic twins.

Via MiXCR, TCRdb re-called the 5' RACE reads, giving one row per CDR3 protein. This table has hundreds of thousands of distinct CDR3 sequences, about 18% appearing once. These same records also appear under a second study, on T cells expressing NK-cell markers. As that study records: Alpha-beta TCR T cells were the sole sorting target in several experiments, owing to an anti-gamma-delta TCR antibody.

The sequenced sample consisted of PBMCs. This clonotype was sampled from a woman aged 18-35 years in good health.

Here the CDR3 DNA reads TGCAGTGCTAGCGTGGGTTCCGCTTATGGCTACACCTTC. It is translated as CSASVGSAYGYTF. The J gene is TRBJ1-2, the V gene TRBV20-1; D ambiguous. CDR3 size: 13 residues. The germline gives CDR1 DFQATT, CDR2 SNEGSKA (reference sequence). V lost 3 bases, J lost 5 bases, and 13 bases lay in between.